This TCR beta chain emerged from a study of cytomegalovirus exposure and HLA in healthy donors. The CDR3 is made up of 13 amino acids. Per germline, CDR1 MNHNS and CDR2 SASEGT. Deletions cut 11 bases from V and 1 base from J, with 12 bases between. PCR involved 60 Vbeta and 13 Jbeta primers. Assay: immunoSEQ multiplex PCR; the TCRdb copy retains only in-frame clones and omits some. The table lists under 100,000 clones, around three quarters of them singletons. The V and J genes are TRBV6-1 and TRBJ2-1; no reliable D call. The specimen was PBMCs. This clonotype originated in a woman between 50 and 59 years old in good health and CMV-seropositive. Here the CDR3 DNA reads TGTGCCTCCAGGTGGGTATCCTACAATGAGCAGTTCTTC. Protein sequence: CASRWVSYNEQFF.